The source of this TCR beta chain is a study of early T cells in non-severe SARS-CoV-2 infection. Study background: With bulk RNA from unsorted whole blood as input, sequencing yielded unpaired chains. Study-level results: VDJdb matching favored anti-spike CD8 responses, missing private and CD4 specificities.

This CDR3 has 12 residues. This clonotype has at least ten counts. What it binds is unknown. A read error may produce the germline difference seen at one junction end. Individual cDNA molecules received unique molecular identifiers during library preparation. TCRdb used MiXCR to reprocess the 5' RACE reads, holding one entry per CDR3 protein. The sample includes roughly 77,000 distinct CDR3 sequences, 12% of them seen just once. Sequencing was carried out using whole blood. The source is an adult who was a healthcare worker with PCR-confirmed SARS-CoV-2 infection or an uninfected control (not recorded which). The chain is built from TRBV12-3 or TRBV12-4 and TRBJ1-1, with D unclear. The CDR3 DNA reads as TGTGCCAGCAGTATTCACGATGCTGAAGCCTTCTTT. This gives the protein CASSIHDAEAFF.